This T cell receptor (beta chain) was profiled in a study of T cell responses to AZD1222 COVID-19 vaccine. Sequencing used immunoSEQ multiplex PCR; TCRdb keeps in-frame clones, though not all of them. The sample includes fewer than 120,000 clones, about 81% of them seen just once. Comment on this clone: Its cognate antigen is unknown.

Study-wide results and limits: CD4 TCRs associated with vaccination spanned spike, dominating at 160-218 and 743-854. There were mostly white British donors and more females than males, and clonal diversity was possibly underestimated. Repertoires were obtained only post-peak T cell response.

Specimen: peripheral blood, collected on day 0 of AZD1222 vaccination. The source is an adult in good health.

CDR3 protein: CASSPNSGTSAYNEQFF. CDR3 sequence (DNA): TGTGCCAGCAGCCCAAACTCCGGGACTAGCGCCTACAATGAGCAGTTCTTC. The chain has TRBV9 and TRBJ2-1; 10 bases fit TRBD2. Trimming cost V 4 bases and J 2 bases; bases outside gene matches: 9. Germline CDR1 reads SGDLS; CDR2 reads YYNGEE. This CDR3 spans 17 amino acids.